This T cell receptor (beta chain) comes out of a study of shared clonotypes between healthy human individuals. Study overall: Each donor had three CD4 naive, three CD4 memory, two CD8 naive and one CD8 memory plate. Regarding the study as a whole: Relative to their counterparts shared across all four donors, non-shared clonotypes exhibited diminished generation probabilities.

Regarding this clone: Its antigen is not known.

CD45RO-negative CD8 cells positively selected for CCR7 made up the naive population, which excluded terminally differentiated effector memory CD45RA+ cells. Germline CDR1 reads SGHDT; CDR2 reads YYEEEE. Trimming took 1 base from V and 4 from J, leaving 8 bases between them. The CDR3 is made up of 14 amino acids. Assay used: immunoSEQ multiplex PCR; TCRdb lists only in-frame clones, some missing. Of about 2 million clones listed, over 85% are singletons. The clonotype was recovered from a man aged 18 to 30 in good health. Sequenced: naive CD8+ T cells sorted from blood. The rearrangement joins TRBV5-6 to TRBJ1-4; D is undetermined. CDR3 loop: CASSLQAYNEKLFF. The DNA for the CDR3 is TGTGCCAGCAGCTTGCAGGCTTATAATGAAAAACTGTTTTTT.